The 15 T cell receptor beta chains presented below share a single source sample, sequenced in a study of T cell clonotyping in hematopoietic cell transplantation. Sequenced by immunoSEQ multiplex PCR; TCRdb stores in-frame clones only, minus some. The sample contains approximately 6,000 clones, 77% of which appear only once. Sample: PBMCs, taken 100 days after allogeneic stem cell transplant. These receptor sequences come from a female patient in her 30s who had an allogeneic stem cell transplant, so the T cells may come from the graft donor. Some clones in this sample may be carry-over from other donors' samples.

V is TRBV9 and J is TRBJ2-7; D possibly corresponds to TRBD2 (6 bases). V was cut by 4 bases and J by 7 bases, with 21 bases left in between. The CDR3 totals 15 residues. Germline V gene data show CDR1 as SGDLS and CDR2 as YYNGEE. This CDR3 is CASSPRDSPPGEQYF. In nucleotides, the CDR3 is TGTGCCAGCAGCCCCCGGGACTCGCCTCCTGGTGAGCAGTACTTC.

The chain recombines TRBV14 with TRBJ2-2, with TRBD1 as a possible D gene (5 bases). The V end lost 1 base, the J end lost 3 bases, and 21 bases lay between the germline ends. The CDR3 sequence is 19 residues long. Germline V gene sequence: CDR1 SGHDN, CDR2 FVKESK. The CDR3 bases are TGTGCCAGCAGCCAAGGGAGCAGGGCAGAATATGTGGACACCGGGGAGCTGTTTTTT. It specifies CASSQGSRAEYVDTGELFF.

This clone was recorded a few times. The chain recombines TRBV5-1 with TRBJ1-2, with D possibly matching TRBD1 (5 bases). Trimming stripped 1 base from V and 8 bases from J, with 15 bases between. Germline V gives CDR1 SGHRS, CDR2 YFSETQ. This CDR3 has 14 residues. The CDR3 bases are TGCGCCAGCAGCTTGTTCGATCCCAGGGACGGCTACACCTTC. As protein: CASSLFDPRDGYTF.

This sequence joins TRBV30 and TRBJ1-2, with 9 bases identical to TRBD1. CDR3 size: 14 residues. Trimming cost V 5 bases and J 4 bases; bases outside gene matches: 8. Germline CDR1 and CDR2: GTSNPN and SVGIG (reference sequence). The CDR3 protein is CAWVSGTGPYGYTF. The CDR3 DNA is TGTGCCTGGGTATCCGGGACAGGGCCCTATGGCTACACCTTC.

The chain uses TRBV2 and TRBJ1-2; the D is unclear. Germline V lookup: CDR1 SNHLY, CDR2 FYNNEI. V lost 7 bases and J 2 bases, leaving 5 bases between the germline ends. The CDR3 has 11 residues. This CDR3 reads CASNGNYGYTF. CDR3 DNA sequence: TGTGCCAGCAACGGAAACTATGGCTACACCTTC.

The rearrangement links TRBV9 to TRBJ1-6, with D possibly being TRBD1 (5 bases). V shed 5 bases and J shed 8 bases, with 17 bases lying between them. The CDR3 length is 15 residues. Germline CDR1 SGDLS, CDR2 YYNGEE. The CDR3 DNA reads as TGTGCCAGCAGTTTCTCAGGGCATTATGATTCACCCCTCCACTTT. This encodes CASSFSGHYDSPLHF.

This chain connects TRBV5-8 to TRBJ2-3, with D perhaps TRBD1 (5 bases). The CDR3 contains 15 residues. Trimming removed 2 bases from V and 6 bases from J, with 16 bases in between. The V gene's germline CDR1 is SGHTS and CDR2 YDEGEE. CDR3 loop: CASSFGAGFEDTQYF. As DNA, the CDR3 is TGTGCCAGCAGCTTTGGTGCAGGGTTCGAGGATACGCAGTATTTT.

The genes are TRBV6-1 and TRBJ2-7; 8 bases align to TRBD2. The CDR3 totals 11 residues. Germline V gene sequence: CDR1 MNHNS, CDR2 SASEGT. V was clipped by 10 bases and J by 4 bases; unmatched bases: 3. In DNA, the CDR3 is TGTGCCACCGGGGGGGGTTACGAGCAGTACTTC. Its translation: CATGGGYEQYF.

This clone was detected only a few times. The junction departs from germline at one end; a sequencing error may be responsible. The rearrangement uses TRBV23-1 and TRBJ1-2; TRBD1 matches 7 bases. TRBV23-1 is annotated as an ORF whose role is uncertain. The CDR3 has 9 amino acids. CDR3 residues: CATRPRTGF. The CDR3 bases are TGCGCCACCCGTCCCCGGACAGGCTTC.

This clone was detected only a few times. The rearrangement uses TRBV7-2 and TRBJ2-3; D ambiguous. The CDR3 is 17 amino acids. Germline V lookup: CDR1 SGHTA, CDR2 FQGNSA. V gave up 0 bases and J gave up 2 bases, with 15 bases separating them. Written as DNA, the CDR3 is TGTGCCAGCAGCTTAGCGCTTGGAAAGGGATACACAGATACGCAGTATTTT. This sequence encodes CASSLALGKGYTDTQYF.

To note about this clone: The same CDR3 arises from other DNA sequences in this sample as well. The chain combines TRBV29-1 with TRBJ1-2; D remains unclear. Trimming removed 3 bases from V and 4 bases from J, with 9 bases in between. The CDR3 runs to 12 residues. Germline CDR1 is SQVTM and CDR2 is ANQGSEA. CDR3 sequence reads: CSVDRASYGYTF. The CDR3 region has the DNA TGCAGCGTTGACCGGGCTTCCTATGGCTACACCTTC.

This sequence joins TRBV10-2 and TRBJ1-2; TRBD1 is a possible D gene (6 bases). The V gene's germline CDR1 is WSHSY and CDR2 SAAADI. The V end lost 8 bases, the J end lost 7 bases, and 14 bases lay between the germline ends. The CDR3 is made up of 12 amino acids. CDR3 nucleotides: TGCGCCAGCTCTCAGGGGAGCGCTGGCTACACCTTC. Protein: CASSQGSAGYTF.

Worth noting for this clone: Other nucleotide sequences from this sample produce the same CDR3. The chain employs TRBV4-3 and TRBJ2-2; TRBD1 agrees at 9 bases. This CDR3 contains 15 residues. With 3 bases clipped from V and 7 bases from J, the junction kept 6 bases outside the gene matches. Germline CDR1 LGHNA, CDR2 YSLEER. As DNA, the CDR3 is TGCGCCAGCAGCCAGCGGGACAGGGATATCGGGGAGCTGTTTTTT. It translates to CASSQRDRDIGELFF.

This clone appeared a few times. The chain joins TRBV15 to TRBJ1-1; no firm D call. Deletions cut 0 bases from V and 3 bases from J, with 14 bases between. The CDR3 totals 16 residues. CDR1 is LNHNV, CDR2 YYDKDF, per germline (reference sequence). As DNA, the CDR3 is TGTGCCACCAGCAGAGACGGAATCCGGAGGGACACTGAAGCTTTCTTT. This gives the protein CATSRDGIRRDTEAFF.

The chain has TRBV7-3 and TRBJ2-3, with D perhaps matching TRBD2 (7 bases). Per germline, CDR1 SGHTA and CDR2 FQGTGA. V gave up 5 bases and J gave up 2 bases, with 11 bases separating them. The CDR3 sequence is 14 residues long. The CDR3 DNA reads as TGTGCCAGCAGCCTCGGGGGGCCCACAGATACGCAGTATTTT. Translating gives CASSLGGPTDTQYF.